The rows below give T cell receptor beta chains drawn from one sample of a study of control samples from healthy donors and cancer patients. Sequenced by immunoSEQ multiplex PCR; TCRdb stores in-frame clones only, minus some. This sample has around 90,000 clones, with more than 70% found just once. The sequenced material came from blood. The receptors originated from a woman in her 40s in good health. Each CDR3 is given with its conserved first and last residue. Each record gives: V gene, clone size, J gene, D gene, CDR3 protein, CDR3 DNA. A D gene is named only where the DNA matches it firmly. Where a row states a size, it is once, few, many or the class of an expanded clone; other rows omit it.

>TRBV4-3|few|TRBJ2-3|TRBD2
CASSQGISGGGADTQYF
TGCGCCAGCAGCCAAGGAATCTCTGGCGGGGGGGCAGATACGCAGTATTTT
>TRBV4-3|once|TRBJ2-7|TRBD1
CASSQPPGQGTSYEQYF
TGCGCCAGCAGCCAACCACCGGGACAGGGGACTTCCTACGAGCAGTACTTC
>TRBV5-1|.|TRBJ2-3|.
CASSPPTAPSTDTQYF
TGCGCCAGCAGCCCACCGACAGCTCCTAGCACAGATACGCAGTATTTT
>TRBV5-1|.|TRBJ1-4|TRBD1
CASSLGQGPLNEKLFF
TGCGCCAGCAGCTTGGGACAGGGGCCCTTAAATGAAAAACTGTTTTTT
>TRBV5-6|.|TRBJ1-3|.
CASSNYRAGNTIYF
TGTGCCAGCAGCAATTACAGGGCAGGAAACACCATATATTTT
>TRBV4-2|.|TRBJ1-1|.
CASSQEDRGTEAFF
TGTGCCAGCAGCCAAGAGGATCGGGGAACTGAAGCTTTCTTT
>TRBV27|.|TRBJ1-4|.
CASSPPAWGKLFF
TGTGCCAGCAGTCCCCCGGCGTGGGGAAAACTGTTTTTT
>TRBV7-9|.|TRBJ1-1|.
CASSLKGPEAFF
TGTGCCAGCAGCTTAAAAGGCCCTGAAGCTTTCTTT
>TRBV7-2|.|TRBJ1-2|TRBD1
CASSLGYDRDNYGYTF
TGTGCCAGCAGCTTAGGATATGACAGGGATAACTATGGCTACACCTTC
>TRBV4-3|.|TRBJ2-7|.
CASSQDTGSSYEQYF
TGCGCCAGCAGCCAAGACACAGGCAGCTCCTACGAGCAGTACTTC
>TRBV7-9|few|TRBJ1-2|.
CASSLGSGDYGYTF
TGTGCCAGCAGCTTAGGTTCAGGGGACTATGGCTACACCTTC
>TRBV4-3|.|TRBJ2-6|TRBD1
CASSQEGTVGPSGANVLTF
TGCGCCAGCAGCCAAGAAGGGACAGTGGGACCCTCTGGGGCCAACGTCCTGACTTTC
>TRBV3-1/TRBV3-2|.|TRBJ2-7|.
CASSQEPLDYEQYF
TGTGCCAGCAGCCAAGAACCATTGGACTACGAGCAGTACTTC
>TRBV14|.|TRBJ1-1|.
CASSQDHRHTEAFF
TGTGCCAGCAGCCAAGATCATCGACACACTGAAGCTTTCTTT
>TRBV7-2|.|TRBJ2-3|.
CASSLTEFTDTQYF
TGTGCCAGCAGCTTAACGGAGTTCACAGATACGCAGTATTTT
>TRBV6-1|few|TRBJ2-7|TRBD2
CASSEVSGGGSYEQYF
TGTGCCAGCAGTGAAGTTAGCGGGGGGGGATCCTACGAGCAGTACTTC
>TRBV11-3|.|TRBJ2-2|.
CASSRTRTGELFF
TGTGCCAGCAGCCGAACCCGTACCGGGGAGCTGTTTTTT
>TRBV9|.|TRBJ2-7|.
CASSVAPAQQGSYEQYF
TGTGCCAGCAGCGTAGCCCCAGCCCAACAGGGCTCCTACGAGCAGTACTTC
>TRBV7-2|.|TRBJ1-3|.
CASSPTSGNTIYF
TGTGCCAGCAGCCCCACCTCTGGAAACACCATATATTTT
>TRBV5-6|.|TRBJ1-5|.
CASSLGQINQPQHF
TGTGCCAGCAGCTTGGGACAAATCAATCAGCCCCAGCATTTT
>TRBV21-1|.|TRBJ2-4|.
CASSIRVAKNIQYF
TGTGCCAGCAGCATCAGGGTAGCCAAAAACATTCAGTACTTC
>TRBV30|.|TRBJ2-7|.
CAWSARRGSYEQYF
TGTGCCTGGAGTGCCCGGAGAGGGTCCTACGAGCAGTACTTC
>TRBV30|.|TRBJ1-5|.
CAWRSTRGVHF
TGTGCCTGGAGATCGACCCGAGGGGTGCATTTT
>TRBV6-5|.|TRBJ2-7|.
CAHGRKGGTNEQYF
TGTGCCCACGGCCGAAAGGGGGGGACTAACGAGCAGTACTTC
>TRBV10-3|.|TRBJ1-3|.
CAIRGGAGNTIYF
TGTGCCATCAGAGGAGGGGCCGGAAACACCATATATTTT
>TRBV3-1/TRBV3-2|.|TRBJ2-1|TRBD2
CASSQDRAGGWYNEQFF
TGTGCCAGCAGCCAAGATCGAGCGGGGGGCTGGTACAATGAGCAGTTCTTC
>TRBV9|.|TRBJ1-3|.
CASSVNREGSGNTIYF
TGTGCCAGCAGCGTAAACAGGGAGGGTTCTGGAAACACCATATATTTT
>TRBV27|.|TRBJ1-2|.
CASSPAGGLDYGYTF
TGTGCCAGCAGTCCAGCAGGAGGGCTAGACTATGGCTACACCTTC
>TRBV5-5|.|TRBJ1-5|.
CASSLRFGHGPQHF
TGTGCCAGCAGCTTGAGATTCGGTCATGGGCCCCAGCATTTT
>TRBV5-4|once|TRBJ2-2|TRBD2
CASSLGFSGATGELFF
TGTGCCAGCAGCTTGGGATTTAGCGGGGCCACCGGGGAGCTGTTTTTT
>TRBV9|few|TRBJ1-2|.
CASGENYGYTF
TGTGCCAGCGGAGAGAACTATGGCTACACCTTC
>TRBV6-6|.|TRBJ1-1|TRBD1
CASSRQGQTEAFF
TGTGCCAGCAGCCGACAGGGGCAAACTGAAGCTTTCTTT
>TRBV20-1|.|TRBJ1-4|TRBD1
CSASRARDRFFAEKLFF
TGCAGTGCTAGTCGTGCCCGGGACAGGTTCTTCGCTGAAAAACTGTTTTTT
>TRBV7-2|.|TRBJ1-5|.
CASSLKGSSNQPQHF
TGTGCCAGCAGCCTCAAGGGGTCGAGCAATCAGCCCCAGCATTTT
>TRBV11-1|.|TRBJ2-1|.
CASSLGVGSYNEQFF
TGTGCCAGCAGCTTAGGTGTGGGCTCCTACAATGAGCAGTTCTTC
>TRBV7-9|.|TRBJ1-2|.
CASSLDSGGYTF
TGTGCCAGCAGCTTAGACTCGGGCGGCTACACCTTC
>TRBV12-3/TRBV12-4|once|TRBJ1-2|.
CASSFTGRGGYTF
TGTGCCAGCAGTTTTACTGGGAGGGGTGGCTACACCTTC
>TRBV7-9|few|TRBJ2-7|TRBD1
CASSGRQGPSYEQYF
TGTGCCAGCAGCGGAAGACAGGGACCATCCTACGAGCAGTACTTC
>TRBV19|.|TRBJ2-3|.
CASRPLGRGSSTDTQYF
TGTGCCAGTAGACCACTTGGCAGGGGAAGTAGCACAGATACGCAGTATTTT
>TRBV5-6|.|TRBJ2-3|.
CASSLGQSLLTYTQYF
TGTGCCAGCAGCTTGGGCCAGTCTTTACTAACCTATACGCAGTATTTT
>TRBV18|.|TRBJ2-1|TRBD2
CASSPRGSGGFNSYNEQFF
TGTGCCAGCTCACCTCGGGGTAGCGGGGGATTTAACTCCTACAATGAGCAGTTCTTC
>TRBV24-1|.|TRBJ2-6|.
CATSEGGSGANVLTF
TGTGCCACCAGTGAAGGAGGCTCTGGGGCCAACGTCCTGACTTTC
>TRBV27|.|TRBJ1-2|.
CASSLSGAGYGYTF
TGTGCCAGCAGTTTATCGGGGGCGGGCTATGGCTACACCTTC
>TRBV6-5|.|TRBJ1-1|.
CASSSYRSEAFF
TGTGCCAGCAGTTCCTACAGGAGTGAAGCTTTCTTT
>TRBV7-3|.|TRBJ2-3|.
CASSLSPSTDTQYF
TGTGCCAGCAGCTTAAGCCCTAGCACAGATACGCAGTATTTT
>TRBV10-1|.|TRBJ2-1|.
CASSESRARGSYNEQFF
TGCGCCAGCAGTGAGTCTAGGGCCCGGGGCTCCTACAATGAGCAGTTCTTC
>TRBV5-1|.|TRBJ1-2|TRBD1
CASSLEGQVGGYTF
TGCGCCAGCAGCTTGGAGGGACAGGTGGGCGGCTACACCTTC
>TRBV5-4|.|TRBJ2-5|.
CASSLVAGGGETQYF
TGTGCCAGCAGCTTGGTCGCCGGGGGCGGAGAGACCCAGTACTTC
>TRBV2|once|TRBJ1-4|.
CASSEKGGEKLFF
TGTGCCAGCAGTGAAAAGGGAGGAGAAAAACTGTTTTTT
>TRBV29-1|.|TRBJ1-2|.
CSVEGGQYGRYGYTF
TGCAGCGTTGAAGGGGGGCAATATGGTAGATATGGCTACACCTTC
>TRBV4-3|.|TRBJ2-1|.
CASSREAGSSYNEQFF
TGCGCCAGCAGCCGCGAAGCGGGCAGCTCCTACAATGAGCAGTTCTTC
>TRBV3-1/TRBV3-2|.|TRBJ2-7|TRBD2
CASSQAGGGSYEQYF
TGTGCCAGCAGCCAAGCCGGCGGGGGGTCCTACGAGCAGTACTTC
>TRBV19|.|TRBJ2-1|TRBD1
CASSISTGTGYEQFF
TGTGCCAGTAGTATATCAACCGGGACAGGGTATGAGCAGTTCTTC